This T cell receptor (beta chain) was captured in a study of regulatory T cells in long-lasting Graves disease. This clonotype came up many times. Indicated time point: persistent/refractory GD, antithyroid drugs over 5 years with positive TRAb. Scientists built the TCR library using RNA that was extracted from PBMCs. In germline, CDR1 is MNHEY, CDR2 SMNVEV (reference sequence). CDR3 length: 16 residues. Unmatched junction bases numbered 8, after V lost 6 bases and J lost 4 bases. Sequencing libraries for TCR beta were prepared with iRepertoire HTBI primers and Arm-PCR of CDR3 regions. TCRdb called the multiplex PCR reads again in MiXCR, with one record for every CDR3 protein. The table records 400,000 to 500,000 distinct CDR3 sequences, about 22% of them present only once.

The receptor's source is a female donor with Graves disease. V is TRBV27 and J is TRBJ2-7, with 14 bases fitting TRBD2. This specimen consisted of peripheral blood mononuclear cells (PBMCs), obtained when the disease was refractory, from a patient treated with antithyroid drugs. The CDR3 region has the DNA TGTGCCAGCAGCTCCGGGACTAGCGGGAGTGATTACGAGCAGTACTTC. It codes for CASSSGTSGSDYEQYF.